Each of the 8 T cell receptor beta chains below was sequenced from the same sample in a study of T cells in women clearing cervical HPV infection. The table came from immunoSEQ multiplex PCR; TCRdb's copy has only in-frame clones and leaves some out. The sample table sets out 49,000 or so clones. The source material was blood buffy coat. The receptors come from a woman between 18 and 69 years old with a cervical HPV16 infection that either progressed to CIN3+ or cleared (not recorded which).

About this clone itself: The CDR3 end is not reached by the read, which stops 3 residues before it; the germline J gene fills it in. The gene calls are TRBV19 and TRBJ2-3, with unresolved D. Germline V gives CDR1 LNHDA, CDR2 SQIVND (reference sequence). The CDR3 runs to 14 residues. V was cut by 4 bases and J by 0 bases, with 8 bases left in between. The covered CDR3 bases are TGTGCCAGTAGTACCTCAGTGAGCACAGATACG. Amino acid sequence: CASSTSVSTDT. The full-length CDR3 reads as CASSTSVSTDTQYF. The full variable domain, in which reference TRBV19 and TRBJ2-3 provide the parts outside the CDR3, is DGGITQSPKYLFRKEGQNVTLSCEQNLNHDAMYWYRQDPGQGLRLIYYSQIVNDFQKGDIAEGYSVSREKKESFPLTVTSAQKNPTAFYLCASSTSVSTDTQYFGPGTRLTVL.

On this clone itself: The read terminates 3 residues ahead of where the CDR3 ends, so the germline J gene completes it. The chain is built from TRBV5-6 and TRBJ1-5, with 7 bases fitting TRBD1. V was clipped by 3 bases and J by 4 bases; unmatched bases: 4. The germline CDR1 and CDR2 sequences are SGHDT and YYEEEE. CDR3 size: 14 residues. Here the CDR3 reads CASSWGQTNQPQHF. CDR3 bases read: TGTGCCAGCAGCTGGGGACAGACTAATCAGCCC.

In the case of this clone: The read ends 3 residues before the CDR3 terminus; that terminus is restored from the germline J gene. J is TRBJ1-2 and V is TRBV5-1; TRBD1 might be the D (5 bases). The CDR3 covers 14 residues. CDR1 is SGHRS, CDR2 YFSETQ, per germline. The chain's CDR3 is CASSLAQGSMGYTF. CDR3 DNA, as far as it was read: TGCGCCAGCAGCTTGGCGCAGGGTTCAATGGGC.

Concerning this clone itself: Read sequence stops 3 residues before the CDR3 end, and the germline J gene provides the missing end. V and J are TRBV6-8 and TRBJ2-3; 14 bases agree with TRBD2. J gave up 0 bases and V 6 bases, and 8 bases lay outside the gene matches. The CDR3 is made up of 18 amino acids. From germline, CDR1 is MNHGY and CDR2 SAAAGT. The covered CDR3 bases are TGTGCCAGCAGAAACACAGGGACTAGCGGGAGAAGCACAGATACG. It yields the protein CASRNTGTSGRSTDT. The full-length CDR3 reads as CASRNTGTSGRSTDTQYF.

A word on this clone: Read coverage stops 3 residues before the CDR3 terminus; the germline J gene supplies the remainder. The chain links TRBV7-3 to TRBJ2-2, with 14 nucleotides matching TRBD2. The CDR3 extends over 18 amino acids. Germline V gene lookup returns CDR1 SGHTA and CDR2 FQGTGA. The V and J ends lost 5 bases and 6 bases, in that order; junction bases with no gene match: 11. CDR3 DNA, as far as it was read: TGTGCCAGCAGCCAAACCGGGACTAGCGGGGGAATTGCCGGGGAG. Residues: CASSQTGTSGGIAGE. The entire CDR3 reads CASSQTGTSGGIAGELFF.

Turning to this clone: The sequence runs out 3 residues before the end of the CDR3; the remainder is reconstructed from the germline J gene. Other DNA variants within this sample encode the same CDR3. The chain has TRBV30 and TRBJ1-2; D is uncertain. The CDR3 is 11 amino acids. The germline CDR1 and CDR2 sequences are GTSNPN and SVGIG (reference sequence). The CDR3 spells CAWSVLGGYTF. The CDR3 DNA, read in part, is TGTGCCTGGAGTGTACTAGGAGGA.

A word on this clone: The junction departs from the called germline gene at one end, perhaps through a read error. The DNA ends 3 residues before the CDR3 does, and the rest of the CDR3 is filled in from the germline J gene. The sample holds other DNA sequences that translate to the same CDR3. The genes are TRBV6-1 and TRBJ1-1, with 8 nucleotides matching TRBD1. The CDR3 is 11 amino acids. CDR1 is MNHNS, CDR2 SASEGT, per germline. Partial CDR3 DNA: TGTGCCAGCAGAGAAGACAGGGGA. It is translated as CASREDRG. The entire CDR3 is CASREDRGAFF.

Details on this clone: The read ends 3 residues early relative to the CDR3; the germline J gene fills the gap. The chain has TRBV19 and TRBJ2-7; TRBD1 matches at 8 bases. This CDR3 comprises 13 residues. Germline trimming cut 7 bases from V and 6 bases from J; bases unmatched to any gene: 8. In germline, CDR1 is LNHDA, CDR2 SQIVND (reference sequence). CDR3 DNA, as far as it was read: TGTGCCAGTACCACCTTGGACAGGGCCGAG. It translates to CASTTLDRAE. The full CDR3 is CASTTLDRAEQYF.